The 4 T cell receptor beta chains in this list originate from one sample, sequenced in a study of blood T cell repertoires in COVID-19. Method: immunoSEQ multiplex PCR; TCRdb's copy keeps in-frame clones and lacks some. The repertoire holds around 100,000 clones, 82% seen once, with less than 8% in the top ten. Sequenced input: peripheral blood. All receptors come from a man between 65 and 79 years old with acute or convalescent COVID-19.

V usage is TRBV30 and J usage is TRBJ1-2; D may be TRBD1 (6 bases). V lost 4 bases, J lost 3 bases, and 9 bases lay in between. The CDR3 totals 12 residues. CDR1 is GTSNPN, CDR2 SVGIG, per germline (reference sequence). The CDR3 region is CAWTPGDYGYTF. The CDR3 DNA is TGTGCCTGGACTCCAGGGGACTATGGCTACACCTTC.

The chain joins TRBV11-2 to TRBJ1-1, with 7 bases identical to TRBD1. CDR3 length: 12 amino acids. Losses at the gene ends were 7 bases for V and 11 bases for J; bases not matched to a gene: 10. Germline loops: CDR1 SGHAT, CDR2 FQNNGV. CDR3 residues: CASTSQGTGAFF. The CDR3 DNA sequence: TGTGCCAGCACCTCACAGGGGACGGGGGCTTTCTTT.

As DNA, the CDR3 is TGCAGCGTTGACCGGGGGGACGAGACCCAGTACTTC. Translation: CSVDRGDETQYF. V usage is TRBV29-1 and J usage is TRBJ2-5; 7 nucleotides match TRBD2. Germline V lookup: CDR1 SQVTM, CDR2 ANQGSEA. The length of the CDR3 is 12 residues. Losses at the gene ends were 3 bases for V and 5 bases for J; bases not matched to a gene: 3.

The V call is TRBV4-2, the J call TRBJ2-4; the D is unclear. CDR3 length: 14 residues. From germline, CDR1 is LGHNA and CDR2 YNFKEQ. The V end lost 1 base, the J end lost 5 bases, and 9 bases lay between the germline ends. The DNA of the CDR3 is TGTGCCAGCAGCCAAGGGAGCCTCCAAAACATTCAGTACTTC. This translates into CASSQGSLQNIQYF.